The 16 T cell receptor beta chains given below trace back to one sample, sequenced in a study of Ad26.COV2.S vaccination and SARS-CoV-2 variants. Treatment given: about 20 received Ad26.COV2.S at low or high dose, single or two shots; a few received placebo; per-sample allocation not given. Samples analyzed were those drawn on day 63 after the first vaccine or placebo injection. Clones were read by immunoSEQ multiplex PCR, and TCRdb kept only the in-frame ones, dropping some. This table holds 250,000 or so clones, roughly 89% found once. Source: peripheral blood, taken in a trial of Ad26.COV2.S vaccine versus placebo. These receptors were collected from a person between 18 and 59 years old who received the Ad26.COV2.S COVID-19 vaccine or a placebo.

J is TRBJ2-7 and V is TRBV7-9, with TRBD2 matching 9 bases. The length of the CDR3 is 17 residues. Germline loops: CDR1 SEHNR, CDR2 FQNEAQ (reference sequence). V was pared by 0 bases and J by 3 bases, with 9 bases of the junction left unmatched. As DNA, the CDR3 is TGTGCCAGCAGCTTAGCTTCGGGGCTAGCGGGGCGCTACGAGCAGTACGTC. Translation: CASSLASGLAGRYEQYV.

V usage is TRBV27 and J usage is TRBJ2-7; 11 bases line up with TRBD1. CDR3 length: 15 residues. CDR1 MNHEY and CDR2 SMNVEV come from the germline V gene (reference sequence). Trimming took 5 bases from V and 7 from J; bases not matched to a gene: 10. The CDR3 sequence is CASSLPGTGGREQYF. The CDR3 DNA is TGTGCCAGCAGTCTGCCTGGGACAGGGGGACGTGAGCAGTACTTC.

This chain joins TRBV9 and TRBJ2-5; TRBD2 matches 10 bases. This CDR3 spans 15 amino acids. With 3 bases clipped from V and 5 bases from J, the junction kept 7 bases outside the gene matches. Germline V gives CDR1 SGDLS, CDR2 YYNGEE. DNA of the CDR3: TGTGCCAGCAGCGGGAGCGGGAGGGAGGGTGAGACCCAGTACTTC. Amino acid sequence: CASSGSGREGETQYF.

CDR3 coding DNA: TGCGCCAGCAGCCACGATTATTCACCCCTCCACTTT. Encoded protein: CASSHDYSPLHF. The rearrangement joins TRBV4-1 to TRBJ1-6; D unresolved. Germline lookup yields CDR1 MGHRA and CDR2 YSYEKL. There are 12 residues in the CDR3. The ends were cut back, 3 bases at V and 8 bases at J, with 5 bases in the middle.

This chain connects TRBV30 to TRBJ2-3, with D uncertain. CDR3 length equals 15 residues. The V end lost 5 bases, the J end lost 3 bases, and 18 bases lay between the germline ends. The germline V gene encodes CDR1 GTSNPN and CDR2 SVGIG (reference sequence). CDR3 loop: CAWRRTAWATDTQYF. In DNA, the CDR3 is TGTGCCTGGCGTCGGACGGCGTGGGCTACAGATACGCAGTATTTT.

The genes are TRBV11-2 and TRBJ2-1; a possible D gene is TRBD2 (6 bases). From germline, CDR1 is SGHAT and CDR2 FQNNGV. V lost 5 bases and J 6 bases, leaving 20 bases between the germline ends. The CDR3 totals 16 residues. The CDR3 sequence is CASSPPRAGPLNEQFF. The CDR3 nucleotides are TGTGCCAGCAGCCCTCCGAGGGCGGGGCCACTCAATGAGCAGTTCTTC.

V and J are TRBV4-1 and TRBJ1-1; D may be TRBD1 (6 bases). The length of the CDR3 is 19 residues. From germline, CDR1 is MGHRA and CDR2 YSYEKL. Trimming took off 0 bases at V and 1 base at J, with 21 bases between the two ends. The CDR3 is CASSQDPHRAEGSNTEAFF. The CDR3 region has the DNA TGCGCCAGCAGCCAAGACCCTCACAGGGCTGAAGGATCGAACACTGAAGCTTTCTTT.

CDR3 coding DNA: TGCGCCAGCAGCGGGGACAGGGCGCAAACTGAAGCTTTCTTT. Translation: CASSGDRAQTEAFF. J is TRBJ1-1 and V is TRBV4-1; 9 bases fit TRBD1. Germline CDR1 and CDR2: MGHRA and YSYEKL. The CDR3 totals 14 residues. With V trimmed by 5 bases and J by 5 bases, 6 bases remained unmatched.

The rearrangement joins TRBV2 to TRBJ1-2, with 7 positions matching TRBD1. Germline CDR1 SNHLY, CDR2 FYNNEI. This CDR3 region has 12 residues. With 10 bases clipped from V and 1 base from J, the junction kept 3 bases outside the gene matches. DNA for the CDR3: TGTGCCACTGACAGGGATAACTATGGCTACACCTTC. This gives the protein CATDRDNYGYTF.

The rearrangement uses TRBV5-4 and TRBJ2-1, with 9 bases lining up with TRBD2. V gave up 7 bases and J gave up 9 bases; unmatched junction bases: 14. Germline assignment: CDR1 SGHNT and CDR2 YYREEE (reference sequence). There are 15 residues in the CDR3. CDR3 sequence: CASYRVASGKSEQFF. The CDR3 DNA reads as TGTGCCAGCTACAGGGTGGCTAGCGGGAAGTCTGAGCAGTTCTTC.

The CDR3 nucleotides are TGTGCCAGCAGCCAACGAGGGCAAGGCTACACCTTC. This codes for CASSQRGQGYTF. The chain carries TRBV3-1 (or the pseudogene TRBV3-2) and TRBJ1-2; D not resolved. CDR3 length: 12 residues. The germline V gene has CDR1 LGHDT and CDR2 YNNKEL (reference sequence). V was trimmed by 2 bases and J by 8 bases, leaving 9 bases between them.

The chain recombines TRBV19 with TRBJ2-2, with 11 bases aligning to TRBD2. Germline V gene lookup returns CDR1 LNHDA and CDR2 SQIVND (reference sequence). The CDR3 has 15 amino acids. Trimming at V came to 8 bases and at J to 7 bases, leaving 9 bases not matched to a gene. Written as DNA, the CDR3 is TGTGCCAGTCGTAGCGGGAGGGCCTTGAACGGGGAGCTGTTTTTT. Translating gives CASRSGRALNGELFF.

CDR3 bases: TGTGCCAGCAGCCTGGGGGCAGGGAACTATGGCTACACCTTC. Amino acids: CASSLGAGNYGYTF. The chain joins TRBV5-5 to TRBJ1-2; D is possibly TRBD1 (6 bases). The CDR3 consists of 14 residues. Per germline, CDR1 SGHKS and CDR2 YYEKEE (reference sequence). V lost 4 bases, J lost 2 bases, and 12 bases lay in between.

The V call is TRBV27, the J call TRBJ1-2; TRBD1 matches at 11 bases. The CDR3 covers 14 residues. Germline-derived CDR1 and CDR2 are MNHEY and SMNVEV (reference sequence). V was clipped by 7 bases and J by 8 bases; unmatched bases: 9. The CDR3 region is CASKPGQGAQGYTF. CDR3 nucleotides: TGTGCCAGCAAACCCGGACAGGGGGCGCAGGGCTACACCTTC.

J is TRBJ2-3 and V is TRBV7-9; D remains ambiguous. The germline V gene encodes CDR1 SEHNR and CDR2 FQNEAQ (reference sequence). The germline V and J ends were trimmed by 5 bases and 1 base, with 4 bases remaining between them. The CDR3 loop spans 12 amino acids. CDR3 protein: CASSPGTDTQYF. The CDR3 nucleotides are TGTGCCAGCAGCCCCGGCACAGATACGCAGTATTTT.

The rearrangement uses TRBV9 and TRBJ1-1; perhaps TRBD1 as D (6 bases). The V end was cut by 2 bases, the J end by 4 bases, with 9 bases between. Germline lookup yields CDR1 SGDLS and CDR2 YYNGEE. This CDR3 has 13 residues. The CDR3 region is CASSVGGPTEAFF. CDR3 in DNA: TGTGCCAGCAGCGTGGGGGGGCCCACTGAAGCTTTCTTT.